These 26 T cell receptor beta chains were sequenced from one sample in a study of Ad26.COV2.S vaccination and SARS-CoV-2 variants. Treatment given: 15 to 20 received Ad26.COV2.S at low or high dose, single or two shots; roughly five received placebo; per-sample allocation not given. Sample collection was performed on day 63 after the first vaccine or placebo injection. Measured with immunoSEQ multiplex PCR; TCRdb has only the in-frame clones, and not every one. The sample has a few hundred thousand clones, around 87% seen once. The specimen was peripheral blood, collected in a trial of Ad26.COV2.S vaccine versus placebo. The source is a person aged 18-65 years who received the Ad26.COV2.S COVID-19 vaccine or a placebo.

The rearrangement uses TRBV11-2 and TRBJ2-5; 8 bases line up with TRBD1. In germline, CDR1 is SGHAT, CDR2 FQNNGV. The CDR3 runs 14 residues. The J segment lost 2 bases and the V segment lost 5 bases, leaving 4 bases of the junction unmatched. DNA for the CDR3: TGTGCCAGCAGCCGGACAGGGAAACAAGAGACCCAGTACTTC. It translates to CASSRTGKQETQYF. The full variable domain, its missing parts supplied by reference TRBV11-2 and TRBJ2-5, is EAGVAQSPRYKIIEKRQSVAFWCNPISGHATLYWYQQILGQGPKLLIQFQNNGVVDDSQLPKDRFSAERLKGVDSTLKIQPAKLEDSAVYLCASSRTGKQETQYFGPGTRLLVL.

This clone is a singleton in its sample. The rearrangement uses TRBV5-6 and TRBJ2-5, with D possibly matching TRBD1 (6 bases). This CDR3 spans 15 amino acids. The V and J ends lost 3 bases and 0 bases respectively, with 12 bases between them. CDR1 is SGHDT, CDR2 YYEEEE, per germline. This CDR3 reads CASSWQGDNQETQYF. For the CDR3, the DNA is TGTGCCAGCAGCTGGCAAGGGGACAACCAAGAGACCCAGTACTTC.

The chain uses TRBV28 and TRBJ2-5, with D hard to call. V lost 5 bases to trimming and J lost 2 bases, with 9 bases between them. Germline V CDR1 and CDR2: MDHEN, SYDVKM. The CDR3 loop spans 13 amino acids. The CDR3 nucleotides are TGTGCCAGCAGTCGACGGTTTCAAGAGACCCAGTACTTC. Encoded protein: CASSRRFQETQYF.

The CDR3 spells CASSQHGFTEAFF. In DNA form, the CDR3 reads TGTGCCAGTAGTCAGCACGGCTTCACTGAAGCTTTCTTT. The chain combines TRBV25-1 with TRBJ1-1; D is unclear. Trimming left V 9 bases short and J 4 bases short, with 15 bases between. This CDR3 has 13 residues. Looked up from germline, CDR1 is MGHDK and CDR2 is SYGVNS.

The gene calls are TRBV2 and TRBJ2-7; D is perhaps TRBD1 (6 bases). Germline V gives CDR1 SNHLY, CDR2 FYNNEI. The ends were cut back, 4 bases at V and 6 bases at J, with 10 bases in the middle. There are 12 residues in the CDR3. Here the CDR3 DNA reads TGTGCCAGCAGTGGACAGGTCTCCGAGCAGTACTTC. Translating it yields CASSGQVSEQYF.

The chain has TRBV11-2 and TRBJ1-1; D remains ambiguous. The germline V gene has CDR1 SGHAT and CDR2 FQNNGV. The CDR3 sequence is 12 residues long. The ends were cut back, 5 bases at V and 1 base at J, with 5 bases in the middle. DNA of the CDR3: TGTGCCAGCAGCCCCGGGAACACTGAAGCTTTCTTT. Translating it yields CASSPGNTEAFF.

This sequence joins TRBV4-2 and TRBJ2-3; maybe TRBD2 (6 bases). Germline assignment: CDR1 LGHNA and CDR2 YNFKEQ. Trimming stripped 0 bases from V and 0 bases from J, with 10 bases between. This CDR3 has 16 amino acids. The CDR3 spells CASSQDAGTSTDTQYF. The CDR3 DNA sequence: TGTGCCAGCAGCCAAGATGCGGGAACTAGCACAGATACGCAGTATTTT.

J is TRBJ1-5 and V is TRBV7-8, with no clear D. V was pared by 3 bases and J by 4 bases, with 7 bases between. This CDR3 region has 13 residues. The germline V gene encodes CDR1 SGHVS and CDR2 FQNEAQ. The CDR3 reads CASSLEVNQPQHF. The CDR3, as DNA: TGTGCCAGCAGCTTGGAAGTAAATCAGCCCCAGCATTTT.

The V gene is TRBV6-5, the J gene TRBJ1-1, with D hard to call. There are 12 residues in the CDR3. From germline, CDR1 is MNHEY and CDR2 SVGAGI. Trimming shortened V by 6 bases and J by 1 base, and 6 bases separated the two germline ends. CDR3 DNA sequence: TGTGCCAGCAGCCCAGGGAACACTGAAGCTTTCTTT. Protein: CASSPGNTEAFF.

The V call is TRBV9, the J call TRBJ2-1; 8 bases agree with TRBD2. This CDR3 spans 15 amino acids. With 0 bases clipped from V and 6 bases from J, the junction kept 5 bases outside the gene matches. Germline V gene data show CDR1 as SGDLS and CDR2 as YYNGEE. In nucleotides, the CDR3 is TGTGCCAGCAGCGTAGGAGGCGGGGGGCCCAATGAGCAGTTCTTC. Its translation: CASSVGGGGPNEQFF.

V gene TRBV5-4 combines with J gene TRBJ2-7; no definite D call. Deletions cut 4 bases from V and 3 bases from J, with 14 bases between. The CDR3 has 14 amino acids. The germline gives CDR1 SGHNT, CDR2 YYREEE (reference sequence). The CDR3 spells CASSPRPPDYEQYF. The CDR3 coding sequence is TGTGCCAGCAGCCCCCGACCTCCCGACTACGAGCAGTACTTC. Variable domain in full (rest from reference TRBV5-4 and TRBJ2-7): ETGVTQSPTHLIKTRGQQVTLRCSSQSGHNTVSWYQQALGQGPQFIFQYYREEENGRGNFPPRFSGLQFPNYSSELNVNALELDDSALYLCASSPRPPDYEQYFGPGTRLTVT.

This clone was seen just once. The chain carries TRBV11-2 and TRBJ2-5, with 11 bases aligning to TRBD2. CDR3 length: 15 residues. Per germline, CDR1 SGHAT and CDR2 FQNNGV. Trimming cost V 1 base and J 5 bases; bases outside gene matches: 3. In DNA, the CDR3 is TGTGCCAGCAGCTTAGTAGCGGGGGGGCTCGAGACCCAGTACTTC. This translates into CASSLVAGGLETQYF. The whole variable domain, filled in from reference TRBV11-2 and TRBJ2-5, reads EAGVAQSPRYKIIEKRQSVAFWCNPISGHATLYWYQQILGQGPKLLIQFQNNGVVDDSQLPKDRFSAERLKGVDSTLKIQPAKLEDSAVYLCASSLVAGGLETQYFGPGTRLLVL.

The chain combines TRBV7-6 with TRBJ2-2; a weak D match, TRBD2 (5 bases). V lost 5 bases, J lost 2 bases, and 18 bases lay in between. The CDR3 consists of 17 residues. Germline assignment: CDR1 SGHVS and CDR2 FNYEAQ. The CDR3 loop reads CASSGFGEVGNTGELFF. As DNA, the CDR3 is TGTGCCAGCAGCGGGTTCGGGGAAGTCGGTAACACCGGGGAGCTGTTTTTT. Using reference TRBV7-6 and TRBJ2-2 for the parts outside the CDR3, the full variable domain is GAGVSQSPRYKVTKRGQDVALRCDPISGHVSLYWYRQALGQGPEFLTYFNYEAQQDKSGLPNDRFSAERPEGSISTLTIQRTEQRDSAMYRCASSGFGEVGNTGELFFGEGSRLTVL.

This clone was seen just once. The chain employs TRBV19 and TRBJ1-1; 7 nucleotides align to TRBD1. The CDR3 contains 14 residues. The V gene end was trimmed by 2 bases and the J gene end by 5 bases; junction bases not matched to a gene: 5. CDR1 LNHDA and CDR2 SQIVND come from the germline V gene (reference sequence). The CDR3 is CASSINTGDTEAFF. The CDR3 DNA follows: TGTGCCAGTAGTATAAATACAGGGGATACTGAAGCTTTCTTT.

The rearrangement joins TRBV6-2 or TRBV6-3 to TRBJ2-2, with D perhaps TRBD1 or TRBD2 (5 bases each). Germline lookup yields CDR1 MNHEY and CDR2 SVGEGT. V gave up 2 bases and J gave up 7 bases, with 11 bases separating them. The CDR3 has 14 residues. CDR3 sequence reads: CASSYTGTYGELFF. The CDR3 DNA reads TGTGCCAGCAGTTACACCGGGACGTACGGGGAGCTGTTTTTT.

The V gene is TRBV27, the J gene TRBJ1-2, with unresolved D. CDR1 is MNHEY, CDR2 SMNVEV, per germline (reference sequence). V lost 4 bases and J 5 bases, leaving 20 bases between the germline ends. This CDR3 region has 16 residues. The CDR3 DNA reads TGTGCCAGCAGTTCAAACCACTCACCAGAAAGATATGGCTACACCTTC. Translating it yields CASSSNHSPERYGYTF.

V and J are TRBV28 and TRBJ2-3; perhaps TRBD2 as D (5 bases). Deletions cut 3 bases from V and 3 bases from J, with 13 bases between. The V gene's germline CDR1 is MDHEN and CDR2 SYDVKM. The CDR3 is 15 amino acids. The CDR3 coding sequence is TGTGCCAGCAGTTTTCCAATCCGGGGAACAGATACGCAGTATTTT. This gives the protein CASSFPIRGTDTQYF.

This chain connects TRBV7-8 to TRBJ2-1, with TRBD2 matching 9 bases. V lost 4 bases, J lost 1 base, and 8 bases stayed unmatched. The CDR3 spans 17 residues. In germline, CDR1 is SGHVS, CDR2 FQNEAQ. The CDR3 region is CASSSQTLAGSYNEQFF. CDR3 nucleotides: TGTGCCAGCAGCTCACAGACCCTAGCGGGGTCCTACAATGAGCAGTTCTTC.

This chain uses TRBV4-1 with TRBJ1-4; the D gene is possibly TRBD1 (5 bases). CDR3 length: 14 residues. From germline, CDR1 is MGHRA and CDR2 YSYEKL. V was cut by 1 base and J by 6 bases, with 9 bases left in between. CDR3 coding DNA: TGCGCCAGCAGCCAAGTGGGGGGAGATGAAAAACTGTTTTTT. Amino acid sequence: CASSQVGGDEKLFF.

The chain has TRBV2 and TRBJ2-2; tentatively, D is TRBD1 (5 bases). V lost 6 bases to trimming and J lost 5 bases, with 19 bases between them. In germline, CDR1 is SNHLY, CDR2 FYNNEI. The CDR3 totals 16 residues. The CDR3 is CASRPVDGAKTGELFF. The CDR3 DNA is TGTGCCAGCAGGCCCGTTGATGGGGCCAAGACCGGGGAGCTGTTTTTT.

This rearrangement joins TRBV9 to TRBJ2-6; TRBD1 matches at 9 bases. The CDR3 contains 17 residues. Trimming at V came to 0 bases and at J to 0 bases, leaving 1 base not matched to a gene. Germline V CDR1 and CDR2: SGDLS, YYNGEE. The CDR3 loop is CASSVGQGDSGANVLTF. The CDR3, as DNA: TGTGCCAGCAGCGTAGGACAGGGGGACTCTGGGGCCAACGTCCTGACTTTC.

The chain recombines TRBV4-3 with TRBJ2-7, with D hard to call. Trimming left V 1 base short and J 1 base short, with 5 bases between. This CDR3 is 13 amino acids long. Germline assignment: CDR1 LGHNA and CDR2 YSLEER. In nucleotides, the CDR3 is TGCGCCAGCAGCCAAGCAGATTCCTACGAGCAGTACTTC. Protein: CASSQADSYEQYF.

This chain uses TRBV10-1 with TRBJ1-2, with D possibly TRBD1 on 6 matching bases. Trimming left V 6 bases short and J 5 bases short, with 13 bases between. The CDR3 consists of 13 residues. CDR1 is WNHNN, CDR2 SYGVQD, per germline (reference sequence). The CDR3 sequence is CASRVAGVYGYTF. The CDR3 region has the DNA TGCGCCAGCAGAGTTGCAGGGGTATATGGCTACACCTTC.

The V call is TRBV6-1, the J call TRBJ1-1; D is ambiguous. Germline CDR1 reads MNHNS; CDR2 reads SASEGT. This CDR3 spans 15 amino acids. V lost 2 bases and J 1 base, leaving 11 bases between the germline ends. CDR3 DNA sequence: TGTGCCAGCAGTGAATCCGCTTTCCGGAACACTGAAGCTTTCTTT. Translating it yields CASSESAFRNTEAFF.

In DNA form, the CDR3 reads TGTGCCAGCAGCCAAGCCAGCGGGGGTAATGAGCAGTTCTTC. Its protein is CASSQASGGNEQFF. The chain has TRBV3-1 (or the pseudogene TRBV3-2) and TRBJ2-1; 8 positions match TRBD2. V shed 1 base and J 7 bases; nucleotides not matched to a gene: 3. The CDR3 sequence is 14 residues long. In germline, CDR1 is LGHDT, CDR2 YNNKEL (reference sequence).

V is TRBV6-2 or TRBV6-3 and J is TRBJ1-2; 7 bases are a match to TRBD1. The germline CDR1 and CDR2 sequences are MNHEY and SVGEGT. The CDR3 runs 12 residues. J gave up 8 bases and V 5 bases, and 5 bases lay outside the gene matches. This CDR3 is CASSMTGRGYTF. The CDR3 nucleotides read TGTGCCAGCAGTATGACAGGGAGAGGCTACACCTTC.